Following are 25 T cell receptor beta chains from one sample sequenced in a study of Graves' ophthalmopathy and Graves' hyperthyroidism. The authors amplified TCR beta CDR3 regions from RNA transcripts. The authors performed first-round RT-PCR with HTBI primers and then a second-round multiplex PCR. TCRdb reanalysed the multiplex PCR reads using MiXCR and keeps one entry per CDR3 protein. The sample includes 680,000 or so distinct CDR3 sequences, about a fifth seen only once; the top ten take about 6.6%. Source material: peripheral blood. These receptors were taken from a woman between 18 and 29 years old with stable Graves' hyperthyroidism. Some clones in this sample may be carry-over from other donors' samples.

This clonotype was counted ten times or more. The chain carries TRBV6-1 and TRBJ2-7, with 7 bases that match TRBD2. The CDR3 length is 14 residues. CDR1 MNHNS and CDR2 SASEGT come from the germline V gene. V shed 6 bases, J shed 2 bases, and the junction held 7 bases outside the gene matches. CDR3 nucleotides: TGTGCCAGCAGCTTGGGAGGGCCCCCCTACGAGCAGTACTTC. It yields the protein CASSLGGPPYEQYF.

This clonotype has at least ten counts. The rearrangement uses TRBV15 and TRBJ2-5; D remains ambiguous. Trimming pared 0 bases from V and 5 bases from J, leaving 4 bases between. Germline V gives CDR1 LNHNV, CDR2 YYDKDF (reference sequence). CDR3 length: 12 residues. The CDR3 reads CATSRDLETQYF. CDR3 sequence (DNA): TGTGCCACCAGCAGAGATTTGGAGACCCAGTACTTC.

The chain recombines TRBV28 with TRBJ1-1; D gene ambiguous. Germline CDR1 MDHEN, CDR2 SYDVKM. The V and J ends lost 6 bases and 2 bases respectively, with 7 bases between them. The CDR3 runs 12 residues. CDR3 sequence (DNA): TGTGCCAGCAGCTTTTTTAACACTGAAGCTTTCTTT. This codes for CASSFFNTEAFF.

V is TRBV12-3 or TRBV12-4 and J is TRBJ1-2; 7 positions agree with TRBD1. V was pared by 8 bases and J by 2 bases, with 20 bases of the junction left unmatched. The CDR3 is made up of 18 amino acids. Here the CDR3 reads CASFLGEGGILRNYGYTF. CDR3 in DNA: TGTGCCAGCTTCCTCGGGGAAGGGGGCATACTGCGAAACTATGGCTACACCTTC.

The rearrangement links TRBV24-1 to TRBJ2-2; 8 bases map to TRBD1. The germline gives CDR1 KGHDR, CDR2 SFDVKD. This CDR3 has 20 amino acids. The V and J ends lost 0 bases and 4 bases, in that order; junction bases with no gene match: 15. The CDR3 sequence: CATSDLPLLPGQAFTGELFF. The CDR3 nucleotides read TGTGCCACCAGTGATTTGCCACTGCTGCCGGGACAGGCCTTCACCGGGGAGCTGTTTTTT.

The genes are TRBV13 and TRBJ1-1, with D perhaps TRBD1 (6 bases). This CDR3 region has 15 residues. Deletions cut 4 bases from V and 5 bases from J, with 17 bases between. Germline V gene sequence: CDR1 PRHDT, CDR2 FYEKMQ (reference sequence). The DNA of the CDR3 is TGTGCCAGCAGCTCTGTGCGGGGGCTTCGGACTGAAGCTTTCTTT. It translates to CASSSVRGLRTEAFF.

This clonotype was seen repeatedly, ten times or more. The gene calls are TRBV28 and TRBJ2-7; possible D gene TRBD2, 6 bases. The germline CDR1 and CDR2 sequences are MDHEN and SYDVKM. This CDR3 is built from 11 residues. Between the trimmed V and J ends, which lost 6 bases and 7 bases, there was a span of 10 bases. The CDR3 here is CASSGLWEQYF. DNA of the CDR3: TGTGCCAGCAGCGGACTATGGGAGCAGTACTTC.

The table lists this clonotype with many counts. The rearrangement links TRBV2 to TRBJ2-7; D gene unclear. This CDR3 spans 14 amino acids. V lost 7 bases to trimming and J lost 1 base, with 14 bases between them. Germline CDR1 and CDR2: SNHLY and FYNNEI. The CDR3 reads CASNRTRSSYEQYF. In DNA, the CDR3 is TGTGCCAGCAATCGCACCAGGTCATCCTACGAGCAGTACTTC.

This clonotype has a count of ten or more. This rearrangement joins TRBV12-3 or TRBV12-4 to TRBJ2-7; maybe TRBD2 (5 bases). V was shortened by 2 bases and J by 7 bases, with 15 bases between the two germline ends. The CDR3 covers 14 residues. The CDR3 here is CASSLSGISWEQYF. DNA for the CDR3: TGTGCCAGCAGTTTAAGCGGAATATCTTGGGAGCAGTACTTC.

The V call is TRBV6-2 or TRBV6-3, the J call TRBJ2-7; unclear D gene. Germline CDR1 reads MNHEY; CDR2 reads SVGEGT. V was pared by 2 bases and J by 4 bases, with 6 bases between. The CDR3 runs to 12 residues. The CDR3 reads CASSYGLYEQYV. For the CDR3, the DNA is TGTGCCAGCAGTTACGGTTTGTACGAGCAGTACGTC.

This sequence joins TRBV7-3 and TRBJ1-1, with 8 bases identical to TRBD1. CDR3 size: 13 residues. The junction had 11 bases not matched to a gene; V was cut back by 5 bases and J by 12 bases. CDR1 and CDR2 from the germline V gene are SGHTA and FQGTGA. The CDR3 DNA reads TGTGCCAGCAGCACGGGGACAGGTGACGAAACTTTCTTT. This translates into CASSTGTGDETFF.

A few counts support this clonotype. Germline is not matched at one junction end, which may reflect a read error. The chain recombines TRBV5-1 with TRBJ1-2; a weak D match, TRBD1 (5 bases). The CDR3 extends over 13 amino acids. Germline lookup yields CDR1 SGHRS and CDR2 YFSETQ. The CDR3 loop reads CASSFGGERGYIF. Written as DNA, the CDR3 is TGCGCCAGCAGCTTCGGGGGGGAACGTGGCTACATCTTC.

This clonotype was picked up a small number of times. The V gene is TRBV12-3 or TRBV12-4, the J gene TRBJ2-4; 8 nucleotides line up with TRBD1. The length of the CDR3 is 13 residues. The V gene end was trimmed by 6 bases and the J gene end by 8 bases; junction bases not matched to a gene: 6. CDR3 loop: CASSRDRWDIQYF. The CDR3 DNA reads TGTGCCAGCAGCCGGGACAGGTGGGACATTCAGTACTTC.

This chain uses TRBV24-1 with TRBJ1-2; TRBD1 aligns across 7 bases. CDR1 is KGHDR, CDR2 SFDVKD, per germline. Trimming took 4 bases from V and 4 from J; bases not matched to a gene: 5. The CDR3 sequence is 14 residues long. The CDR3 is CATSDTRQGYGYTF. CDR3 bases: TGTGCCACCAGTGACACACGACAGGGCTATGGCTACACCTTC.

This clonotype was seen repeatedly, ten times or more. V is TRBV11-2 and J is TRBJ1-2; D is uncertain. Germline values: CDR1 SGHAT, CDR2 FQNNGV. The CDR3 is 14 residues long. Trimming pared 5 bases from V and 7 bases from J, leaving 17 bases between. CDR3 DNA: TGTGCCAGCAGCGTGACGCCAACATTCGGTGGCTACACCTTC. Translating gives CASSVTPTFGGYTF. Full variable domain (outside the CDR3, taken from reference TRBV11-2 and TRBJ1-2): EAGVAQSPRYKIIEKRQSVAFWCNPISGHATLYWYQQILGQGPKLLIQFQNNGVVDDSQLPKDRFSAERLKGVDSTLKIQPAKLEDSAVYLCASSVTPTFGGYTFGSGTRLTVV.

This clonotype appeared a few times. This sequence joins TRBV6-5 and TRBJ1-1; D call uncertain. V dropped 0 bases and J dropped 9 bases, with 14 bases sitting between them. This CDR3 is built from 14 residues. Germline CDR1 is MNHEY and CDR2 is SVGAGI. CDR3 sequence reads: CASSYSSDPYQAFF. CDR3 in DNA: TGTGCCAGCAGTTACTCGTCCGATCCCTACCAAGCTTTCTTT.

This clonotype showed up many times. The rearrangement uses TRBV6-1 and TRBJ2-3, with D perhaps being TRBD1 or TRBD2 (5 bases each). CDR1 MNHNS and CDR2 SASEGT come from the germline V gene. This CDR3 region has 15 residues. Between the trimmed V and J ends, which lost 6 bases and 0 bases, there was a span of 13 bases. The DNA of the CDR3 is TGTGCCAGCAGGGCTAGAGGGGCTAGCACAGATACGCAGTATTTT. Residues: CASRARGASTDTQYF.

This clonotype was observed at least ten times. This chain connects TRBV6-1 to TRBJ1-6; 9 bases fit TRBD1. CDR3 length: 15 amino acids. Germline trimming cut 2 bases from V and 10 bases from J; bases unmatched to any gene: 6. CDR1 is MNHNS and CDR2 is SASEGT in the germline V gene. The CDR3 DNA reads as TGTGCCAGCAGTGAACGGGGACAGGGTCAATCACCCCTCCACTTT. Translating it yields CASSERGQGQSPLHF.

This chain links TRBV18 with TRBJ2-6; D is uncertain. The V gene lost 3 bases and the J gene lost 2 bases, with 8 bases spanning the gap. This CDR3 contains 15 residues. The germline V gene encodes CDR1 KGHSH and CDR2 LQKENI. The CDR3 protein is CASSPINPGANVLTF. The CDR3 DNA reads TGTGCCAGCTCACCCATCAACCCTGGGGCCAACGTCCTGACTTTC. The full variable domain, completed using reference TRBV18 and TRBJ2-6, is NAGVMQNPRHLVRRRGQEARLRCSPMKGHSHVYWYRQLPEEGLKFMVYLQKENIIDESGMPKERFSAEFPKEGPSILRIQQVVRGDSAAYFCASSPINPGANVLTFGAGSRLTVL.

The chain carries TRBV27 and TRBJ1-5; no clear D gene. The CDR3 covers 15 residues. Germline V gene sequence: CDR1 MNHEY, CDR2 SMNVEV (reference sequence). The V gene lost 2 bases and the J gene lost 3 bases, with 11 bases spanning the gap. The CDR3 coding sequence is TGTGCCAGCAGTTTAGCCGGCACCTTCAATCAGCCCCAGCATTTT. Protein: CASSLAGTFNQPQHF.

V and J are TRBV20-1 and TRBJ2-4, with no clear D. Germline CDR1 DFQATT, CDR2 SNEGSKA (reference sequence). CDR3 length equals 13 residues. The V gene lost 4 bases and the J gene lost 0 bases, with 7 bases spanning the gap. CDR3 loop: CSAIWEAKNIQYF. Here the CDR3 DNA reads TGCAGTGCTATTTGGGAAGCCAAAAACATTCAGTACTTC.

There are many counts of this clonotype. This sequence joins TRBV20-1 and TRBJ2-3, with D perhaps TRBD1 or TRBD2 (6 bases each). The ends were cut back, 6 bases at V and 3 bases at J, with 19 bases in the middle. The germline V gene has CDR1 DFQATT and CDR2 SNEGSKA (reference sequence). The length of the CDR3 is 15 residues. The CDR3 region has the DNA TGCAGTGCCTCGGGGCCGAGGGGGGCAACAGATACGCAGTATTTT. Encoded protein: CSASGPRGATDTQYF.

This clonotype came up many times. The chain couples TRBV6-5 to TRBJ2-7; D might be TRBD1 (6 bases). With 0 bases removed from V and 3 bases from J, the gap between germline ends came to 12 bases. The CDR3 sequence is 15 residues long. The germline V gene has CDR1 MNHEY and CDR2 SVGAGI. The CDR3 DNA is TGTGCCAGCAGTTACTCGACACAGGGTAACTACGAGCAGTACTTC. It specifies CASSYSTQGNYEQYF.

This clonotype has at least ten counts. The CDR3 sequence is CASSVGWGDTGELFF. The CDR3 coding sequence is TGTGCCAGCAGCGTGGGATGGGGCGACACCGGGGAGCTGTTTTTT. This chain joins TRBV5-5 and TRBJ2-2; D perhaps matches TRBD1 (5 bases). Germline V lookup: CDR1 SGHKS, CDR2 YYEKEE (reference sequence). With 4 bases removed from V and 3 bases from J, the gap between germline ends came to 13 bases. The CDR3 runs to 15 residues.

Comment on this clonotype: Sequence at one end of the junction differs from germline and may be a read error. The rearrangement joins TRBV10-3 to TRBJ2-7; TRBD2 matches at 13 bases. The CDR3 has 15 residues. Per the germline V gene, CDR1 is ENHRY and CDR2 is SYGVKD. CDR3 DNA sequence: TGTGCCATCACCCCCGGGACTAGCGGGACCTACGAGGAGTACTTC. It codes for CAITPGTSGTYEEYF.